This TCR beta chain derives from a study of T cell responses to AZD1222 COVID-19 vaccine. Germline values: CDR1 SNHLY, CDR2 FYNNEI. The length of the CDR3 is 13 residues. V lost 6 bases and J lost 5, with 11 bases in between. Points on this clone: Its target is not known.

The study, taken as a whole, reports: Baseline seropositivity occurred in only a handful of AZD1222 recipients.

TCRdb's table, derived via immunoSEQ multiplex PCR, lists solely in-frame clones and lacks some. The table lists about 180,000 clones, 90% to 95% of them singletons, with roughly 1.7% in the top ten. Timing groups of about 4 and about 12 weeks for second doses were pooled. This sequence was found in an adult who received the AZD1222 COVID-19 vaccine. The chain uses TRBV2 and TRBJ2-1; D is tentatively TRBD1 or TRBD2 (5 bases each). Sequences were derived from peripheral blood, sampled 28 days after the second AZD1222 dose. This chain's CDR3 is CASSRDGDNEQFF. CDR3 coding DNA: TGTGCCAGCAGCCGGGACGGCGACAATGAGCAGTTCTTC.